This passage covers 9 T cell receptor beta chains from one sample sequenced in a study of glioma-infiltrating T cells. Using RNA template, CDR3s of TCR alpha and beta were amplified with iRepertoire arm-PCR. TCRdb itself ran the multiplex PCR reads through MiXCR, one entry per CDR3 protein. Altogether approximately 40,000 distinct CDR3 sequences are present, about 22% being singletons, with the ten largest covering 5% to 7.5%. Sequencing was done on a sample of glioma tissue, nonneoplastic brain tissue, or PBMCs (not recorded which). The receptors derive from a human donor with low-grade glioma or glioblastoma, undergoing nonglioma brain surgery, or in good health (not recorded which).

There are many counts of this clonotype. The CDR3 DNA reads TGCGCCAGCAGGTCGACAGGGGCATCCGGGGAGCTGTTTTTT. This gives the protein CASRSTGASGELFF. The rearrangement joins TRBV5-1 to TRBJ2-2; 8 bases fit TRBD1. This CDR3 has 14 amino acids. The V segment lost 5 bases and the J segment 6 bases; nucleotides outside the gene matches: 6. From germline, CDR1 is SGHRS and CDR2 YFSETQ. The variable domain in full, completed from reference TRBV5-1 and TRBJ2-2, reads KAGVTQTPRYLIKTRGQQVTLSCSPISGHRSVSWYQQTPGQGLQFLFEYFSETQRNKGNFPGRFSGRQFSNSRSEMNVSTLELGDSALYLCASRSTGASGELFFGEGSRLTVL.

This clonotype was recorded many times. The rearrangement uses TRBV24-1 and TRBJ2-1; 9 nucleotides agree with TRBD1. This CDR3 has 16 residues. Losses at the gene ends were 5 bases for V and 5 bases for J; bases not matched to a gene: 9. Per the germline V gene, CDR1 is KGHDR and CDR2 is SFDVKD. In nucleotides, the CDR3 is TGTGCCACCAGTGCGGAAACAGGGGGCGTCAACAATGAGCAGTTCTTC. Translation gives CATSAETGGVNNEQFF.

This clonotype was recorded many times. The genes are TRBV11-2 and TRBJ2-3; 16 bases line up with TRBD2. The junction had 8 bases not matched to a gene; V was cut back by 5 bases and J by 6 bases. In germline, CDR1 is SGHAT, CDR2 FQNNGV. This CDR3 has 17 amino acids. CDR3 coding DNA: TGTGCCAGCAGCCCAGGGACTAGCGGGGGGGCTTGGGATACGCAGTATTTT. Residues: CASSPGTSGGAWDTQYF.

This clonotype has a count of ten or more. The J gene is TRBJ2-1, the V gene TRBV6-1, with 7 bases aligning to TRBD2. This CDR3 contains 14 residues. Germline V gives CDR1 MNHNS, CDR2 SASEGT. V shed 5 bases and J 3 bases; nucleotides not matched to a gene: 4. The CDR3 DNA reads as TGTGCCAGCAGTTCCCGGGGGGTCTACAATGAGCAGTTCTTC. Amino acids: CASSSRGVYNEQFF.

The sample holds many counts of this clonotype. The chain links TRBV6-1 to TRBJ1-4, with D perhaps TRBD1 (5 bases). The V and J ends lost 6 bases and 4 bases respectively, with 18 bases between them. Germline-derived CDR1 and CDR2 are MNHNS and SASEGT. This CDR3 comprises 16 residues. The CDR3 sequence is CASRGDGDPDNEKLFF. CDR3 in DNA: TGTGCCAGCAGAGGGGACGGTGATCCTGATAATGAAAAACTGTTTTTT.

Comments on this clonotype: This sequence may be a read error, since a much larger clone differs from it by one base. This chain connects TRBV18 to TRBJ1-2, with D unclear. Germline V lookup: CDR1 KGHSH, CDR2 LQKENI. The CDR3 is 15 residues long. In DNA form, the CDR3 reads TGTGCCAACTCACCACCCGGTTTTGACGACTATGGCTACACCTTC. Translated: CANSPPGFDDYGYTF.

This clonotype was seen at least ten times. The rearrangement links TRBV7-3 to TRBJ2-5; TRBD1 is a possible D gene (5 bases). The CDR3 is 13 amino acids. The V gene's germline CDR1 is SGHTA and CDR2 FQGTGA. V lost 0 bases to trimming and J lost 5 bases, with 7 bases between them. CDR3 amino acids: CASSLTAGETQYF. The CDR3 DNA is TGTGCCAGCAGCTTAACGGCAGGGGAGACCCAGTACTTC.

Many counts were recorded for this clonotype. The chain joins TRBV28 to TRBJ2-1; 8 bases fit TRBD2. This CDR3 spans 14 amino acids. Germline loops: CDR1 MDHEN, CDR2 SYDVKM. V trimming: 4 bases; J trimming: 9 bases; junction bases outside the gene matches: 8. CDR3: CASSSGLGSGEQFF. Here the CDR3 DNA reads TGTGCCAGCAGTTCGGGACTAGGGTCGGGTGAGCAGTTCTTC. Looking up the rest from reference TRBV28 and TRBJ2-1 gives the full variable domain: DVKVTQSSRYLVKRTGEKVFLECVQDMDHENMFWYRQDPGLGLRLIYFSYDVKMKEKGDIPEGYSVSREKKERFSLILESASTNQTSMYLCASSSGLGSGEQFFGPGTRLTVL.

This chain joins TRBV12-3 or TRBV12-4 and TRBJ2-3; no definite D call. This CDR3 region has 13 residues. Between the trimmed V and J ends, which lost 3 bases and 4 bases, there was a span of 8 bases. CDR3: CASSFRQADTQYF. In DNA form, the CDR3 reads TGTGCCAGCAGTTTCCGTCAGGCAGATACGCAGTATTTT.